Following are 14 T cell receptor beta chains from one sample sequenced in a study of T cells in Graves' hyperthyroidism and ophthalmopathy. TCR beta CDR3 regions were amplified from RNA transcripts. HTBI primers were employed in a first-round RT-PCR of the TCR CDR3. In TCRdb, the multiplex PCR reads were re-called with MiXCR into one record per CDR3 protein. The data contain fewer than 900,000 distinct CDR3 sequences, 18% of them singletons. Material for sequencing was blood. The receptors come from a woman aged 45-65 years with Graves' hyperthyroidism that later progressed to Graves' ophthalmopathy.

This clonotype was seen a few times. The CDR3 sequence is CASSTPGPKETQYF. In DNA form, the CDR3 reads TGTGCCAGCAGCACCCCGGGCCCGAAAGAGACCCAGTACTTC. The chain couples TRBV5-4 to TRBJ2-5; D is unclear. The germline gives CDR1 SGHNT, CDR2 YYREEE (reference sequence). Trimming took 4 bases from V and 3 from J, leaving 13 bases between them. The CDR3 spans 14 residues.

Ten or more counts support this clonotype. J is TRBJ1-3 and V is TRBV18; no clear D gene. Trimming took 0 bases from V and 2 from J, leaving 5 bases between them. This CDR3 contains 14 residues. In germline, CDR1 is KGHSH, CDR2 LQKENI. CDR3 in DNA: TGTGCCAGCTCACCACCTGGGGCTGGAAACACCATATATTTT. Its translation: CASSPPGAGNTIYF.

This clonotype occurred many times. The genes are TRBV5-1 and TRBJ1-5; D ambiguous. V lost 2 bases to trimming and J lost 3 bases, with 6 bases between them. This CDR3 region has 13 residues. In germline, CDR1 is SGHRS, CDR2 YFSETQ. The CDR3 nucleotides read TGCGCCAGCAGCTTCGACATCAATCAGCCCCAGCATTTT. Its translation is CASSFDINQPQHF.

The chain employs TRBV10-3 and TRBJ2-7; TRBD1 or TRBD2 may be the D gene (5 bases each). The CDR3 loop spans 17 amino acids. From germline, CDR1 is ENHRY and CDR2 SYGVKD. V was clipped by 4 bases and J by 3 bases, with 22 bases between them. The CDR3 sequence is CAISASGTTRKVYEQYF. The CDR3 bases are TGTGCCATCAGTGCCTCCGGGACCACTCGTAAAGTCTACGAGCAGTACTTC.

The CDR3 is CSIGLAGKQETQYF. CDR3 nucleotides: TGCAGCATTGGACTAGCGGGGAAGCAAGAGACCCAGTACTTC. This chain connects TRBV29-1 to TRBJ2-5, with TRBD2 matching 12 bases. V dropped 8 bases and J dropped 2; count of bases not matched to a gene: 6. The CDR3 spans 14 residues. CDR1 is SQVTM, CDR2 ANQGSEA, per germline.

The V and J genes are TRBV19 and TRBJ1-2; tentative D call: TRBD1 (5 bases). The CDR3 loop spans 13 amino acids. Germline-derived CDR1 and CDR2 are LNHDA and SQIVND (reference sequence). V dropped 4 bases and J dropped 4 bases, with 10 bases sitting between them. The CDR3 nucleotides are TGTGCCAGTAGTAGGTCGGACACCTATGGCTACACCTTC. Translation gives CASSRSDTYGYTF.

This clonotype turned up a few times. This chain uses TRBV27 with TRBJ2-2; 8 bases are shared with TRBD1. CDR1 and CDR2 from the germline V gene are MNHEY and SMNVEV (reference sequence). The V and J ends lost 5 bases and 3 bases, in that order; junction bases with no gene match: 11. The CDR3 contains 17 residues. The CDR3 spells CASSPTGRGRDTGELFF. CDR3 nucleotide sequence: TGTGCCAGCAGTCCGACCGGCAGGGGGCGAGACACCGGGGAGCTGTTTTTT.

This clonotype was detected a few times. This chain uses TRBV5-1 with TRBJ1-2; 9 bases map to TRBD1. Germline lookup yields CDR1 SGHRS and CDR2 YFSETQ. V was pared by 3 bases and J by 4 bases, with 7 bases of the junction left unmatched. This CDR3 region has 15 residues. CDR3: CASSSGTGWIYGYTF. CDR3 sequence (DNA): TGCGCCAGCAGCTCCGGGACAGGGTGGATCTATGGCTACACCTTC.

V gene TRBV19 combines with J gene TRBJ1-2, with unresolved D. Germline-derived CDR1 and CDR2 are LNHDA and SQIVND (reference sequence). The CDR3 length is 14 residues. V was cut by 8 bases and J by 0 bases, with 13 bases left in between. DNA for the CDR3: TGTGCCAGTGCGCTTAAGATAACTAACTATGGCTACACCTTC. Its protein is CASALKITNYGYTF.

The genes are TRBV5-5 and TRBJ1-4; 9 bases are shared with TRBD1. Germline CDR1 is SGHKS and CDR2 is YYEKEE (reference sequence). The ends lost 0 bases at V and 5 bases at J; junction bases unmatched: 8. The CDR3 loop spans 17 amino acids. CDR3 region: CASSLVSAGTGNEKLFF. As DNA, the CDR3 is TGTGCCAGCAGCTTGGTTTCGGCCGGGACAGGGAATGAAAAACTGTTTTTT.

The chain recombines TRBV5-5 with TRBJ1-5; D is ambiguous. The CDR3 runs 21 residues. The V end was cut by 0 bases, the J end by 5 bases, with 30 bases between. Per germline, CDR1 SGHKS and CDR2 YYEKEE (reference sequence). CDR3 in amino acids: CASSLGTAGNPLGPNYQPQHF. Written as DNA, the CDR3 is TGTGCCAGCAGCTTGGGCACTGCCGGGAACCCCCTAGGCCCCAATTATCAGCCCCAGCATTTT.

This chain uses TRBV5-1 with TRBJ2-3, with D perhaps matching TRBD1 (6 bases). The CDR3 is 15 residues long. V lost 4 bases and J 6 bases, leaving 18 bases between the germline ends. Per the germline V gene, CDR1 is SGHRS and CDR2 is YFSETQ. The chain's CDR3 is CASSPAGDVSDTQYF. CDR3 DNA sequence: TGCGCCAGCAGCCCCGCAGGGGATGTTTCGGATACGCAGTATTTT.

This clonotype has just a few counts. The J gene is TRBJ1-1, the V gene TRBV18, with a possible D match to TRBD1 (5 bases). The CDR3 loop spans 17 amino acids. CDR1 is KGHSH and CDR2 is LQKENI in the germline V gene. Trimming left V 3 bases short and J 0 bases short, with 17 bases between. The CDR3 reads CASSPIHLQGMNTEAFF. DNA for the CDR3: TGTGCCAGCTCACCTATCCACCTTCAGGGCATGAACACTGAAGCTTTCTTT.

Many counts were recorded for this clonotype. This rearrangement joins TRBV12-3 or TRBV12-4 to TRBJ1-5, with a weak D call TRBD1 (6 bases). Trimming pared 6 bases from V and 0 bases from J, leaving 9 bases between. CDR3 length: 14 amino acids. The CDR3 spells CASSGQFSNQPQHF. CDR3 in DNA: TGTGCCAGCAGCGGACAGTTTAGCAATCAGCCCCAGCATTTT.